Each of the 17 T cell receptor beta chains below was sequenced from the same sample in a study of siplizumab effects on memory and regulatory T cells. Here immunoSEQ multiplex PCR was the method, and the copy in TCRdb shows in-frame clones only, minus some. The data show tens of thousands of clones, 87% seen once. The specimen was naive CD8+ T cells sorted from blood. The origin of the receptors is a human donor in good health.

The chain carries TRBV7-6 and TRBJ2-7; TRBD2 aligns across 10 bases. Germline loops: CDR1 SGHVS, CDR2 FNYEAQ. The CDR3 runs to 15 residues. V lost 4 bases, J lost 5 bases, and 8 bases stayed unmatched. The CDR3 loop reads CASSSKLAGGNEQYF. The CDR3 DNA reads as TGTGCCAGCAGCTCAAAATTAGCGGGAGGTAACGAGCAGTACTTC.

The rearrangement links TRBV2 to TRBJ2-7; D could derive from TRBD1 or TRBD2 (6 bases each). V lost 7 bases and J lost 5, with 18 bases in between. Germline V gives CDR1 SNHLY, CDR2 FYNNEI. There are 14 residues in the CDR3. CDR3: CASKRGEVLDEQYF. CDR3 in DNA: TGTGCCAGCAAAAGGGGGGAGGTTTTGGACGAGCAGTACTTC.

This clone was observed a single time. The chain carries TRBV9 and TRBJ2-1; perhaps TRBD1 as D (6 bases). Trimming stripped 2 bases from V and 6 bases from J, with 12 bases between. The CDR3 covers 14 residues. Germline CDR1 reads SGDLS; CDR2 reads YYNGEE. The CDR3 protein is CASSVGPGVNEQFF. The CDR3 coding sequence is TGTGCCAGCAGCGTGGGCCCAGGGGTCAATGAGCAGTTCTTC.

V and J are TRBV6-5 and TRBJ1-1; no clear D gene. The germline gives CDR1 MNHEY, CDR2 SVGAGI. This CDR3 has 13 amino acids. The V gene lost 6 bases and the J gene lost 1 base, with 9 bases spanning the gap. The DNA for the CDR3 is TGTGCCAGCAGAACCCGACCGAACACTGAAGCTTTCTTT. As protein: CASRTRPNTEAFF.

V is TRBV5-8 and J is TRBJ2-4; possible D gene TRBD1, 5 bases. With 0 bases removed from V and 8 bases from J, the gap between germline ends came to 15 bases. This CDR3 contains 15 residues. CDR1 and CDR2 from the germline V gene are SGHTS and YDEGEE. CDR3 DNA: TGTGCCAGCAGCTTGGCCGGGCAGGGTGGAGACATTCAGTACTTC. Residues: CASSLAGQGGDIQYF.

The chain couples TRBV7-9 to TRBJ2-1; 8 bases map to TRBD2. The CDR3 sequence is 19 residues long. Unmatched junction bases numbered 26, after V lost 10 bases and J lost 6 bases. CDR1 and CDR2 (germline): SEHNR, FQNEAQ (reference sequence). The CDR3 spells CAILNLAGKGHESPNEQFF. The CDR3 bases are TGTGCCATCCTTAACTTAGCGGGGAAGGGCCATGAATCCCCCAATGAGCAGTTCTTC.

This clone was recorded once. The gene calls are TRBV27 and TRBJ2-2; 13 nucleotides match TRBD2. The CDR3 totals 16 residues. V dropped 11 bases and J dropped 8; count of bases not matched to a gene: 14. Germline V gene data show CDR1 as MNHEY and CDR2 as SMNVEV (reference sequence). In DNA, the CDR3 is TGTGCCTTAAGAGGGGAGGGACTAGCGGGACCAGGGGAGCTGTTTTTT. Translation: CALRGEGLAGPGELFF.

This sequence joins TRBV19 and TRBJ2-5; TRBD2 matches at 8 bases. The CDR3 length is 13 residues. The ends lost 7 bases at V and 4 bases at J; junction bases unmatched: 5. The germline V gene encodes CDR1 LNHDA and CDR2 SQIVND (reference sequence). The CDR3 sequence: CASTGGEGETQYF. CDR3 sequence (DNA): TGTGCCAGTACCGGGGGGGAGGGAGAGACCCAGTACTTC.

The V and J genes are TRBV19 and TRBJ2-1; D is unresolved. This CDR3 is built from 11 residues. V was trimmed by 5 bases and J by 9 bases, leaving 8 bases between them. Germline V gene sequence: CDR1 LNHDA, CDR2 SQIVND (reference sequence). The CDR3 reads CASSGSGEQFF. The DNA for the CDR3 is TGTGCCAGTAGTGGCTCTGGTGAGCAGTTCTTC. The entire variable domain, with the rest obtained from reference TRBV19 and TRBJ2-1, is as follows: DGGITQSPKYLFRKEGQNVTLSCEQNLNHDAMYWYRQDPGQGLRLIYYSQIVNDFQKGDIAEGYSVSREKKESFPLTVTSAQKNPTAFYLCASSGSGEQFFGPGTRLTVL.

The V call is TRBV7-9, the J call TRBJ2-3, with 13 bases that match TRBD2. Germline CDR1 and CDR2: SEHNR and FQNEAQ (reference sequence). V lost 5 bases to trimming and J lost 4 bases; unmatched junction nucleotides: 3. There are 15 residues in the CDR3. The CDR3 DNA is TGTGCCAGCAGCGGACTAGCGGGAGAGGCAGATACGCAGTATTTT. It codes for CASSGLAGEADTQYF. Based on the CDR3 plus reference TRBV7-9 and TRBJ2-3, the full variable domain is DTGVSQNPRHKITKRGQNVTFRCDPISEHNRLYWYRQTLGQGPEFLTYFQNEAQLEKSRLLSDRFSAERPKGSFSTLEIQRTEQGDSAMYLCASSGLAGEADTQYFGPGTRLTVL.

This sequence joins TRBV19 and TRBJ2-4, with TRBD1 identical over 7 bases. V trimming: 5 bases; J trimming: 0 bases; junction bases outside the gene matches: 7. Germline loops: CDR1 LNHDA, CDR2 SQIVND (reference sequence). The CDR3 totals 16 residues. In nucleotides, the CDR3 is TGTGCCAGTAGTTTCGGGACAGATCTAGCCAAAAACATTCAGTACTTC. Encoded protein: CASSFGTDLAKNIQYF.

This clone was recorded once. The chain links TRBV7-3 to TRBJ2-3, with TRBD2 identical over 11 bases. Per germline, CDR1 SGHTA and CDR2 FQGTGA. The CDR3 is 15 residues long. V dropped 1 base and J dropped 5; count of bases not matched to a gene: 2. CDR3 sequence reads: CASSLIAGGIDTQYF. DNA of the CDR3: TGTGCCAGCAGCTTAATAGCGGGAGGGATAGATACGCAGTATTTT.

This rearrangement joins TRBV9 to TRBJ2-7, with D possibly TRBD2 on 6 matching bases. CDR3 length: 16 amino acids. Trimming removed 3 bases from V and 2 bases from J, with 18 bases in between. Germline assignment: CDR1 SGDLS and CDR2 YYNGEE. The CDR3 loop reads CASSAKFQGGPYEQYF. In DNA, the CDR3 is TGTGCCAGCAGCGCCAAATTCCAGGGAGGCCCCTACGAGCAGTACTTC.

The table lists this clone with a count of one. The chain employs TRBV27 and TRBJ2-1; D unclear. Trimming cost V 6 bases and J 4 bases, with 16 bases left between them. This CDR3 is built from 15 residues. Per germline, CDR1 MNHEY and CDR2 SMNVEV (reference sequence). Written as DNA, the CDR3 is TGTGCCAGCAGCAACCTCCCGGGCCCTTACAATGAGCAGTTCTTC. Translated, it gives CASSNLPGPYNEQFF.

The V gene is TRBV7-9, the J gene TRBJ2-1; tentatively, D is TRBD1 (5 bases). The CDR3 consists of 14 residues. V gave up 4 bases and J gave up 2 bases, with 9 bases separating them. Germline V CDR1 and CDR2: SEHNR, FQNEAQ (reference sequence). The CDR3 bases are TGTGCCAGCAGCTCCGACAGTGCCTACAATGAGCAGTTCTTC. It translates to CASSSDSAYNEQFF.

This clone was seen once. The rearrangement links TRBV29-1 to TRBJ1-1; D is unclear. Per germline, CDR1 SQVTM and CDR2 ANQGSEA. This CDR3 comprises 12 residues. V lost 3 bases and J lost 1, with 6 bases in between. The CDR3 here is CSVEVRNTEAFF. CDR3 coding DNA: TGCAGCGTTGAGGTCCGGAACACTGAAGCTTTCTTT.

This clone occurred once. A read error may account for a junction end that differs from germline. The chain uses TRBV7-9 and TRBJ1-2; D not resolved. Germline CDR1 reads SEHNR; CDR2 reads FQNEAQ (reference sequence). This CDR3 is 10 amino acids long. The CDR3 reads CASSLEEAAF. CDR3 bases: TGTGCCAGCAGCTTAGAAGAGGCCGCCTTC.